This entry concerns a single TCR beta chain. No antigen is known for it. The data originate from a study of CD8+CD57+ T cells in acquired aplastic anemia. About the study: 3 to 3.5 ug was the average amount of DNA from sorted CD4+ and CD8+ cells. Findings of the study overall: Patients and controls turned out to have approximately 29 CD8+ CDR3 sequences in common.

Genomic DNA constituted the template upon which TCR beta VDJ and CDR3 profiling was performed. TCRdb re-derived calls from the reads in MiXCR, one entry per CDR3 protein. The sample yields some 150,000 distinct CDR3 sequences, about 48% seen once. Whoever was chosen for sequencing had shown CD8+CD57+ cell expansion by flow cytometry. Diagnosis of severe acquired aplastic anemia applied to all patients. At blood sampling, none of the patients had yet received therapy. The CDR3 is 14 residues long. With 2 bases removed from V and 4 bases from J, the gap between germline ends came to 11 bases. CDR1 is LNHNV, CDR2 YYDKDF, per germline (reference sequence).

This TCR derives from a human donor with aplastic anemia. Input material: sorted CD4+, CD8+, or CD8+CD57+ T cells (not recorded which) from PBMCs. The gene calls are TRBV15 and TRBJ2-5, with D tentatively TRBD1 (6 bases). CDR3 in DNA: TGTGCCACCAGCAGAAAACAGGGCGGAGAGACCCAGTACTTC. This encodes CATSRKQGGETQYF.